This TCR beta chain comes out of a study of T cell repertoires in cytomegalovirus infection. Study overall: Indicated by public TCR beta signatures were CMV infection and matching HLA type. The study's findings and limits: HLA-C-restricted, CMV-specific TCR beta clonotypes were dominant ex vivo. Identification of carriers of CMV plus the relevant HLA was performed using cumulative public TCR beta family frequency.

One entry per CDR3 protein results from TCRdb running MiXCR on the reads. The repertoire consists of 150,000 to 200,000 distinct CDR3 sequences, with under 15% occurring once and the leading ten covering over 20%. About this clonotype itself: Its specificity is not known.

The CDR3 contains 14 residues. V shed 2 bases and J shed 1 base, with 8 bases lying between them. The germline V gene has CDR1 MDHEN and CDR2 SYDVKM. The sample comprised PBMCs. V usage is TRBV28 and J usage is TRBJ2-5; no reliable D call. This clonotype was obtained from a human donor in good health (CMV status not recorded). Some clones in this sample may be carry-over from other donors' samples. The CDR3 reads CASSLVGPQETQYF. The CDR3 bases are TGTGCCAGCAGTTTAGTCGGGCCCCAAGAGACCCAGTACTTC.